This T cell receptor beta chain was identified in a study of early T cells in non-severe SARS-CoV-2 infection. Background on the study: Sequencing used unsorted whole-blood bulk RNA, so chains lack pairing. Overall study results and limits: Clonotype matching in VDJdb favored anti-spike CD8 responses and did not capture private and CD4 specificities.

Concerning this clonotype itself: What it binds is unknown. A junction end diverges from the germline sequence, so it may reflect a read error.

Each single cDNA molecule received a unique molecular identifier. TCRdb itself ran the 5' RACE reads through MiXCR, one entry per CDR3 protein. The sample records some 76,000 distinct CDR3 sequences, roughly 15% being singletons. CDR3 length: 16 amino acids. Germline assignment: CDR1 SGHTA and CDR2 FQGNSA. The sample comprised whole blood. The sequence came from an adult who was a healthcare worker with PCR-confirmed SARS-CoV-2 infection or an uninfected control (not recorded which). This chain links TRBV7-2 with TRBJ2-2, with 8 bases matching TRBD2. The CDR3 region has the DNA TGTGCCAGCGGCTTAGCGCAACTAGCGGTCACCGGGGAGCTGTTTTTT. Translating it yields CASGLAQLAVTGELFF.